These 22 T cell receptor beta chains were all obtained from the same sample, sequenced in a study of multiple sclerosis patients with progressive multifocal leukoencephalopathy. Noted time point: around eleven months of natalizumab therapy. Method: immunoSEQ multiplex PCR; TCRdb's copy keeps in-frame clones and lacks some. This sample has around 25,000 clones, with approximately 90% found just once. This specimen was PBMCs, taken from a patient treated with natalizumab. The source of these receptors is a man younger than 40 with multiple sclerosis.

This clone was counted a single time. V is TRBV11-3 and J is TRBJ2-1; D is possibly TRBD2 (6 bases). The CDR3 contains 15 residues. Germline assignment: CDR1 SGHNT and CDR2 YENEEA. V dropped 5 bases and J dropped 0 bases, with 11 bases sitting between them. The CDR3 reads CASSRGSSSYNEQFF. The CDR3 coding sequence is TGTGCCAGCAGCCGGGGGTCTAGCTCCTACAATGAGCAGTTCTTC.

The V call is TRBV15, the J call TRBJ1-5, with D hard to call. The germline V gene has CDR1 LNHNV and CDR2 YYDKDF (reference sequence). V was cut by 0 bases and J by 4 bases, with 10 bases left in between. The length of the CDR3 is 15 residues. For the CDR3, the DNA is TGTGCCACCAGCAGAGATTCGACAAATAATCAGCCCCAGCATTTT. Protein sequence: CATSRDSTNNQPQHF.

The V gene is TRBV19, the J gene TRBJ1-2; D is possibly TRBD1 (6 bases). Germline V gives CDR1 LNHDA, CDR2 SQIVND (reference sequence). With 2 bases removed from V and 8 bases from J, the gap between germline ends came to 15 bases. CDR3 size: 14 residues. The CDR3 DNA follows: TGTGCCAGTAGTATATGGCAAGGGGGAGACGGCTACACCTTC. Protein sequence: CASSIWQGGDGYTF.

V gene TRBV7-6 combines with J gene TRBJ2-1, with 8 positions matching TRBD2. J lost 8 bases, V lost 5 bases, and 5 bases had no gene match. Germline values: CDR1 SGHVS, CDR2 FNYEAQ. There are 13 residues in the CDR3. This CDR3 is CASSLGTRDEQFF. The CDR3 DNA is TGTGCCAGCAGCCTTGGGACTAGGGATGAGCAGTTCTTC.

V and J are TRBV14 and TRBJ2-5, with D hard to call. V lost 1 base and J 0 bases, leaving 9 bases between the germline ends. This CDR3 comprises 15 residues. In germline, CDR1 is SGHDN, CDR2 FVKESK. Written as DNA, the CDR3 is TGTGCCAGCAGCCAAGTGGGCAGGAACCAAGAGACCCAGTACTTC. Its translation is CASSQVGRNQETQYF.

The rearrangement uses TRBV5-1 and TRBJ1-2; a weak D match, TRBD1 (6 bases). V was shortened by 0 bases and J by 8 bases, with 17 bases between the two germline ends. This CDR3 spans 15 amino acids. Germline CDR1 SGHRS, CDR2 YFSETQ. CDR3 in amino acids: CASSLDYLGTTGYTF. CDR3 DNA: TGCGCCAGCAGCTTGGATTACTTGGGGACAACGGGCTACACCTTC.

The chain links TRBV13 to TRBJ2-7; TRBD2 might be the D (5 bases). The germline CDR1 and CDR2 sequences are PRHDT and FYEKMQ (reference sequence). Between the trimmed V and J ends, which lost 5 bases and 3 bases, there was a span of 8 bases. The CDR3 runs to 12 residues. CDR3 in DNA: TGTGCCAGCAGCCTGAGCGGCTACGAGCAGTACTTC. The encoded protein is CASSLSGYEQYF. Full variable domain (outside the CDR3, taken from reference TRBV13 and TRBJ2-7): AAGVIQSPRHLIKEKRETATLKCYPIPRHDTVYWYQQGPGQDPQFLISFYEKMQSDKGSIPDRFSAQQFSDYHSELNMSSLELGDSALYFCASSLSGYEQYFGPGTRLTVT.

The chain carries TRBV19 and TRBJ2-1, with 12 bases fitting TRBD2. Germline V lookup: CDR1 LNHDA, CDR2 SQIVND (reference sequence). This CDR3 has 15 amino acids. V lost 5 bases, J lost 6 bases, and 5 bases stayed unmatched. The CDR3 spells CASSLGLAGRNEQFF. In DNA form, the CDR3 reads TGTGCCAGTAGTCTAGGACTAGCGGGACGCAATGAGCAGTTCTTC.

The gene calls are TRBV18 and TRBJ2-5; D call uncertain. Looked up from germline, CDR1 is KGHSH and CDR2 is LQKENI. V was trimmed by 4 bases and J by 0 bases, leaving 6 bases between them. CDR3 size: 13 residues. CDR3 sequence (DNA): TGTGCCAGCTCACTCAGTTACCAAGAGACCCAGTACTTC. It is translated as CASSLSYQETQYF.

The CDR3 loop is CASSIVLFTEAFF. DNA of the CDR3: TGTGCCAGTAGTATTGTTCTGTTCACTGAAGCTTTCTTT. The chain joins TRBV19 to TRBJ1-1; no reliable D call. Germline values: CDR1 LNHDA, CDR2 SQIVND (reference sequence). V shed 3 bases and J shed 4 bases, with 9 bases lying between them. The CDR3 contains 13 residues.

The chain recombines TRBV5-4 with TRBJ2-1; 14 positions agree with TRBD2. Per germline, CDR1 SGHNT and CDR2 YYREEE (reference sequence). CDR3 size: 13 residues. With V trimmed by 7 bases and J by 7 bases, 1 base remained unmatched. The CDR3 reads CASGTSGSNEQFF. The CDR3 DNA reads as TGTGCCAGCGGGACTAGCGGGAGTAATGAGCAGTTCTTC.

J is TRBJ2-7 and V is TRBV23-1, with D unclear. TRBV23-1 is sorted into the ORF group, with uncertain function. V lost 6 bases to trimming and J lost 4 bases, with 13 bases between them. The CDR3 covers 13 residues. The CDR3 DNA reads as TGCGCCAGCAGCCACGGACGGATTTACGAGCAGTACGTC. Protein sequence: CASSHGRIYEQYV.

This clone was detected once. The V and J genes are TRBV19 and TRBJ1-2; no clear D gene. The CDR3 totals 13 residues. V was shortened by 5 bases and J by 5 bases, with 12 bases between the two germline ends. Germline CDR1 is LNHDA and CDR2 is SQIVND (reference sequence). The chain's CDR3 is CASSFRTGYGYTF. CDR3 DNA: TGTGCCAGTAGTTTTCGGACGGGGTATGGCTACACCTTC.

In nucleotides, the CDR3 is TGTGCCAGCAGTGTGTCTGGGCAGGCAGTTAACTATGGCTACACCTTC. Residues: CASSVSGQAVNYGYTF. The chain has TRBV6-1 and TRBJ1-2; D remains unclear. This CDR3 is 16 amino acids long. Germline V lookup: CDR1 MNHNS, CDR2 SASEGT. V gave up 4 bases and J gave up 1 base, with 16 bases separating them.

This clone was seen a single time. This chain joins TRBV29-1 and TRBJ2-7; unclear D gene. This CDR3 is built from 9 residues. The V and J ends lost 2 bases and 7 bases respectively, with 3 bases between them. The germline gives CDR1 SQVTM, CDR2 ANQGSEA. The CDR3 loop is CSVESEQYF. CDR3 coding DNA: TGCAGCGTTGAATCGGAGCAGTACTTC.

This clone was recorded once. The rearrangement uses TRBV7-9 and TRBJ2-5; D call uncertain. Germline lookup yields CDR1 SEHNR and CDR2 FQNEAQ (reference sequence). This CDR3 comprises 13 residues. Trimming left V 2 bases short and J 5 bases short, with 9 bases between. The CDR3 DNA is TGTGCCAGCAGCTTATCGATGGGGGAGACCCAGTACTTC. Residues: CASSLSMGETQYF. The full variable domain, completed using reference TRBV7-9 and TRBJ2-5, is DTGVSQNPRHKITKRGQNVTFRCDPISEHNRLYWYRQTLGQGPEFLTYFQNEAQLEKSRLLSDRFSAERPKGSFSTLEIQRTEQGDSAMYLCASSLSMGETQYFGPGTRLLVL.

This clone was found once. This sequence joins TRBV9 and TRBJ2-3; the D is unclear. Germline V gives CDR1 SGDLS, CDR2 YYNGEE. Trimming cost V 4 bases and J 5 bases, with 11 bases left between them. There are 13 residues in the CDR3. The CDR3 DNA sequence: TGTGCCAGCAGCCCTCAACCACGAGATACGCAGTATTTT. Its translation: CASSPQPRDTQYF.

J is TRBJ2-7 and V is TRBV30; D perhaps matches TRBD2 (6 bases). V lost 3 bases and J 2 bases, leaving 11 bases between the germline ends. The CDR3 is 13 amino acids. Germline CDR1 reads GTSNPN; CDR2 reads SVGIG (reference sequence). The CDR3 loop reads CAWSYSGTYEQYF. The CDR3 DNA sequence: TGTGCCTGGAGCTATAGCGGCACCTACGAGCAGTACTTC.

The chain combines TRBV27 with TRBJ1-2; 12 bases are shared with TRBD1. Germline CDR1 and CDR2: MNHEY and SMNVEV (reference sequence). This CDR3 is built from 17 residues. The ends lost 7 bases at V and 3 bases at J; junction bases unmatched: 12. CDR3 bases: TGTGCCAGCACCACTCACCGGGACAGGGGGCGCGACTATGGCTACACCTTC. This codes for CASTTHRDRGRDYGYTF.

The CDR3 spells CASRSFGGLATGELFF. In DNA form, the CDR3 reads TGCGCCAGCAGGTCCTTCGGCGGACTAGCTACCGGGGAGCTGTTTTTT. The V and J genes are TRBV4-1 and TRBJ2-2; 8 bases align to TRBD2. The junction had 11 bases not matched to a gene; V was cut back by 6 bases and J by 5 bases. Germline lookup yields CDR1 MGHRA and CDR2 YSYEKL. The CDR3 length is 16 residues.

The chain employs TRBV30 and TRBJ2-7; 11 bases line up with TRBD2. The CDR3 has 22 amino acids. From germline, CDR1 is GTSNPN and CDR2 SVGIG (reference sequence). J was trimmed by 3 bases and V by 0 bases; bases with no gene match: 25. The CDR3 sequence: CAWSVLVNVKEASGRPLYEQYF. In nucleotides, the CDR3 is TGTGCCTGGAGTGTACTAGTTAACGTGAAGGAGGCTAGCGGGAGGCCACTCTACGAGCAGTACTTC.

The chain carries TRBV30 and TRBJ1-1; weak D call: TRBD1 (6 bases). The germline V gene has CDR1 GTSNPN and CDR2 SVGIG (reference sequence). CDR3 length equals 15 residues. V gave up 2 bases and J gave up 0 bases, with 13 bases separating them. The CDR3 region is CAWSLGGLMNTEAFF. The CDR3, as DNA: TGTGCCTGGAGTCTGGGGGGCCTCATGAACACTGAAGCTTTCTTT.